This is a list of T cell receptor beta chains from one sample in a study of graft-versus-host responses after intestinal transplantation. These TCRs' antigens remain unknown. Profiling relied on immunoSEQ multiplex PCR, and the TCRdb table lists in-frame clones only, not all of them. The table has fewer than 85,000 clones, 94% seen once. The sample was unstimulated CD8+ T cells sorted from spleen or lymph node cells, taken before intestinal transplant. Source of these receptors: a human donor who received an intestinal transplant. The CDR3 runs from the conserved cysteine through the conserved F or W. The D gene is left open where the match is weak. Clone size appears in some rows only: once, few, many, or a class for an expanded clone.

v_gene,abundance,d_gene,j_gene,CDR3nt,CDR3aa
TRBV6-6,-,-,TRBJ2-7,TGTGCCAGCAGTTACTCGGGGGTTTACTACGAGCAGTACTTC,CASSYSGVYYEQYF
TRBV9,-,TRBD2,TRBJ2-1,TGTGCCAGCAGCAACTGGGGAGGGAGAGATGAGCAGTTCTTC,CASSNWGGRDEQFF
TRBV7-2,-,-,TRBJ2-7,TGTGCCAGCAGTTCTCAACCGGTTCTAGGCGACGAGCAGTACTTC,CASSSQPVLGDEQYF
TRBV19,-,-,TRBJ1-1,TGTGCCAGTAGTAACCGGGGGCCAGAAGCTTTCTTT,CASSNRGPEAFF
TRBV7-9,-,-,TRBJ1-2,TGTGCCAGCAGCTTAGATGGCATAACCTATGGCTACACCTTC,CASSLDGITYGYTF
TRBV6-5,-,-,TRBJ2-2,TGTGCCAGCTCGGCTCGGAGGACCGGGGAGCTGTTTTTT,CASSARRTGELFF
TRBV19,-,-,TRBJ2-5,TGTGCCAGTAGCCCAGGGGGGGGGCACCAAGAGACCCAGTACTTC,CASSPGGGHQETQYF
TRBV6-1,-,TRBD1,TRBJ1-2,TGTGCCAGCAGTGATTGGACAGGGGGAGGTGGCTACACCTTC,CASSDWTGGGGYTF
TRBV1,-,-,TRBJ2-7,TGCACCAGCAGCTACGCATACGAGCAGTACTTC,CTSSYAYEQYF
TRBV13,-,-,TRBJ1-1,TGTGCCAGCAGATCCGGGACTTTAGAAGCTTTCTTT,CASRSGTLEAFF
TRBV27,-,TRBD2,TRBJ2-7,TGTGCCAGCAGTCACGGGGGGGGAAGGAGCGAGCAGTACTTC,CASSHGGGRSEQYF
TRBV19,-,-,TRBJ2-7,TGTGCCAGTAGTATTTTCGAGGGTATAGGCTACGAGCAGTACTTC,CASSIFEGIGYEQYF
TRBV28,-,TRBD2,TRBJ2-3,TGTGCCAGCAGTATGCTAGCGGGAGGGCTTAGAGATACGCAGTATTTT,CASSMLAGGLRDTQYF
TRBV7-9,-,-,TRBJ1-1,TGTGCCAGCAGCCAACAGGTTGAGGGGCGGAACACTGAAGCTTTCTTT,CASSQQVEGRNTEAFF
TRBV19,-,-,TRBJ1-2,TGTGCCAGTAGTACCCGACGGGACATAGGAATAGGAAGACGCTATGGCTACACCTTC,CASSTRRDIGIGRRYGYTF
TRBV9,-,-,TRBJ2-5,TGTGCCAGCAGCGTAGTGGGGGGAGAGACCCAGTACTTC,CASSVVGGETQYF
TRBV27,-,-,TRBJ2-7,TGTGCCAGCAGTTTGGGGCAGACCTTTCAGCAGTACTTC,CASSLGQTFQQYF
TRBV30,-,-,TRBJ1-3,TGTGCCTGGAGTGTACCCGGAAACACCATATATTTT,CAWSVPGNTIYF
TRBV7-9,-,TRBD1,TRBJ1-5,TGTGCCAGCAGCCTCGGGACAGGGGAGTATCAGCCCCAGCATTTT,CASSLGTGEYQPQHF
TRBV29-1,-,-,TRBJ2-5,TGCAGCGTTGAGGCTAGCGAAGGGGAGACCCAGTACTTC,CSVEASEGETQYF
TRBV25-1,-,TRBD1,TRBJ1-4,TGTGCCAGCAGTGAAGAAGGGACAGGGGAAGGGGTTGAAAAACTGTTTTTT,CASSEEGTGEGVEKLFF
TRBV5-1,-,-,TRBJ1-1,TGCGCCAGCAGCCTGGAGGCAGGGGCTTACGCTGAAGCTTTCTTT,CASSLEAGAYAEAFF
TRBV6-6,-,TRBD1,TRBJ1-1,TGTGCCAGCACCCCTACGACAGGGTTCGCTGAAGCTTTCTTT,CASTPTTGFAEAFF
TRBV2,once,TRBD1,TRBJ2-6,TGTGCCAGCAGGCCCGGGACAGGGTTTGGGGCCAACGTCCTGACTTTC,CASRPGTGFGANVLTF
TRBV28,-,TRBD2,TRBJ2-1,TGTGCCAGCAGTTTATCGGTACTAGCGGGAGGCGGTGAGCAGTTCTTC,CASSLSVLAGGGEQFF
TRBV6-1,once,-,TRBJ1-1,TGTGCCAGCAGACTCGGGCTTCACACTGAAGCTTTCTTT,CASRLGLHTEAFF
TRBV9,-,TRBD1,TRBJ1-1,TGTGCCAGCAGCCCTAGACAGGGTATCTCCACTGAAGCTTTCTTT,CASSPRQGISTEAFF
TRBV11-2,-,-,TRBJ2-6,TGTGCCAGCTCTGGGGCCAACGTCCTGACTTTC,CASSGANVLTF
TRBV6-6,few,-,TRBJ2-5,TGTGCCAGCAGTTACGAAGAGACCCAGTACTTC,CASSYEETQYF
TRBV25-1,-,-,TRBJ1-1,TGTGCCAGCAGTGAATTCAACACGCCGTTGGGCATGAACACTGAAGCTTTCTTT,CASSEFNTPLGMNTEAFF
TRBV7-2,-,-,TRBJ1-1,TGTGCCAGCAGCCTCCCGACAGGGAACACTGAAGCTTTCTTT,CASSLPTGNTEAFF
TRBV9,-,-,TRBJ2-1,TGTGCCAGCAGCGTAGATGGATTCCCCAATGAGCAGTTCTTC,CASSVDGFPNEQFF
TRBV27,once,-,TRBJ2-5,TGTGCCAGCAGTCCCCATTACAGGGACCAAGAGACCCAGTACTTC,CASSPHYRDQETQYF